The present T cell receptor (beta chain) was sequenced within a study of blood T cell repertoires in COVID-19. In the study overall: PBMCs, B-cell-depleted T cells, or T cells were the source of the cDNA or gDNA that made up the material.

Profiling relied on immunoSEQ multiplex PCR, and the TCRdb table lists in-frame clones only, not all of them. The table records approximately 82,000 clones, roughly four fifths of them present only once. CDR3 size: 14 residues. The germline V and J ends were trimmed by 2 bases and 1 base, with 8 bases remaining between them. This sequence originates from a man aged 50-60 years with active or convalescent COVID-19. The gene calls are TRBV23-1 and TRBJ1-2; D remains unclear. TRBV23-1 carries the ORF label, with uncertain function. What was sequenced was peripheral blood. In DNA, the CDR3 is TGCGCCAGCAGTCAAGCGGAGAATAACTATGGCTACACCTTC. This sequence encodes CASSQAENNYGYTF.